This note documents a single TCR beta chain sequence. Its specificity is not known. The data were produced by immunoSEQ multiplex PCR, yet TCRdb's version contains in-frame clones alone and is incomplete. The sample has 84,000 or so clones; about 85% are singletons. These data originate in a study of T cell responses to AZD1222 COVID-19 vaccine. Study-level results: The repertoires were collected only after the peak T cell response.

Trimming shortened V by 3 bases and J by 0 bases, and 9 bases separated the two germline ends. Germline CDR1 is SQVTM and CDR2 is ANQGSEA. This CDR3 spans 14 amino acids. This receptor was taken from an adult in good health. The rearrangement links TRBV29-1 to TRBJ1-3; no reliable D call. Sequencing used peripheral blood, obtained on day 0 of AZD1222 vaccination. The chain's CDR3 is CSVDAGYSGNTIYF. DNA for the CDR3: TGCAGCGTTGATGCCGGGTACTCTGGAAACACCATATATTTT.